The 10 T cell receptor beta chains listed next were all sequenced from one sample in a study of monozygotic twins with inflammatory bowel disease. Each CDR3 protein gets one entry in TCRdb, which reprocessed the 5' RACE reads and gives no DNA. The table lists about 110,000 distinct CDR3 sequences. Sequencing used blood. Receptor source: a human donor with ulcerative colitis or Crohn's disease, or a healthy co-twin of an affected twin (not recorded which).

This CDR3 reads CASSSSLTTGDYGYTF. The chain uses TRBV5-1 and TRBJ1-2; TCRdb indicates TRBD1, and absent DNA this call remains unverified. CDR3 length: 16 residues. The germline V gene encodes CDR1 SGHRS and CDR2 YFSETQ.

The rearrangement links TRBV27 to TRBJ2-7. The CDR3 is 14 residues long. Per germline, CDR1 MNHEY and CDR2 SMNVEV (reference sequence). This CDR3 is CASRIGLDVREQYF.

V and J are TRBV7-8 and TRBJ1-5. This CDR3 has 18 amino acids. CDR1 is SGHVS, CDR2 FQNEAQ, per germline. CDR3 amino acids: CASSLARGGSEFYQPQHF.

This rearrangement joins TRBV4-2 to TRBJ2-3; TCRdb's D gene call, TRBD2, goes unchecked for lack of DNA. Germline assignment: CDR1 LGHNA and CDR2 YNFKEQ. The length of the CDR3 is 15 residues. This chain's CDR3 is CASSQELAGMRTQYF.

The chain joins TRBV5-1 to TRBJ2-1; TCRdb outputs TRBD2, but without DNA this stays unchecked. The CDR3 runs 15 residues. Germline lookup yields CDR1 SGHRS and CDR2 YFSETQ. The CDR3 spells CASSFGGGTSYEQFF. Complete variable domain (other parts from reference TRBV5-1 and TRBJ2-1): KAGVTQTPRYLIKTRGQQVTLSCSPISGHRSVSWYQQTPGQGLQFLFEYFSETQRNKGNFPGRFSGRQFSNSRSEMNVSTLELGDSALYLCASSFGGGTSYEQFFGPGTRLTVL.

V gene TRBV29-1 combines with J gene TRBJ1-2; without DNA, the TCRdb call of TRBD1 cannot be checked. Germline-derived CDR1 and CDR2 are SQVTM and ANQGSEA. The CDR3 consists of 13 residues. CDR3 in amino acids: CSVRGPGADGYTF. Combining the CDR3 with reference TRBV29-1 and TRBJ1-2 gives the whole variable domain SAVISQKPSRDICQRGTSLTIQCQVDSQVTMMFWYRQQPGQSLTLIATANQGSEATYESGFVIDKFPISRPNLTFSTLTVSNMSPEDSSIYLCSVRGPGADGYTFGSGTRLTVV.

The rearrangement joins TRBV5-1 to TRBJ2-7; TCRdb selects TRBD1, and the lack of DNA leaves this call unchecked. The CDR3 totals 17 residues. The germline V gene encodes CDR1 SGHRS and CDR2 YFSETQ. CDR3 residues: CASSVRTSTGSAYEQYF.

The V call is TRBV28, the J call TRBJ2-1; TCRdb's D call of TRBD1 is untestable without DNA. The CDR3 spans 16 residues. CDR1 is MDHEN, CDR2 SYDVKM, per germline. Here the CDR3 reads CASTPPTGSSYNEQFF.

The chain links TRBV12-5 to TRBJ2-1; with no DNA, the TCRdb D assignment of TRBD1 cannot be verified. CDR3 length equals 14 residues. Germline CDR1 LGHNT, CDR2 FRNRAP. CDR3 residues: CASGLVQVSHEQFF.

The gene calls are TRBV12-3 or TRBV12-4 and TRBJ2-1. The CDR3 loop spans 15 amino acids. This CDR3 is CASSFVVLHDNEQFF.